The 6 T cell receptor beta chains below were found in one sample sequenced in a study of neurological immune-mediated disorders. TCRdb re-called the 5' RACE reads with MiXCR, one entry per CDR3 protein. The table has 15,000 to 20,000 distinct CDR3 sequences, around 11% seen once. The specimen sequenced was CD8+ T cells from blood. These TCRs come from a woman in her fifties or sixties in good health.

This clonotype was seen repeatedly, ten times or more. The V gene is TRBV7-2, the J gene TRBJ2-7; 8 bases align to TRBD1. V shed 5 bases and J 2 bases; nucleotides not matched to a gene: 8. The CDR3 contains 15 residues. CDR1 and CDR2 (germline): SGHTA, FQGNSA. The CDR3 nucleotides are TGTGCCAGCAGCCCCGACAGGGGTCAAACCTACGAGCAGTACTTC. The encoded protein is CASSPDRGQTYEQYF.

This clonotype was counted at least ten times. This chain joins TRBV18 and TRBJ2-7, with 10 bases lining up with TRBD2. The germline V gene has CDR1 KGHSH and CDR2 LQKENI. J lost 0 bases, V lost 6 bases, and 2 bases had no gene match. The CDR3 sequence is 14 residues long. The CDR3 DNA reads TGTGCCAGCTCTTTAGCGGGAGGCTCCTACGAGCAGTACTTC. The encoded protein is CASSLAGGSYEQYF.

This clonotype was detected many times. This chain uses TRBV5-1 with TRBJ1-1; D is possibly TRBD1 (5 bases). The CDR3 runs 14 residues. Trimming removed 3 bases at V and 1 base at J, with 10 bases between. The germline gives CDR1 SGHRS, CDR2 YFSETQ. The CDR3 reads CASSYQGWNTEAFF. In DNA, the CDR3 is TGCGCCAGCAGCTACCAGGGTTGGAACACTGAAGCTTTCTTT.

This clonotype occurred many times. The chain recombines TRBV5-1 with TRBJ2-1; 7 bases fit TRBD2. CDR3 length: 13 residues. Losses at the gene ends were 4 bases for V and 8 bases for J; bases not matched to a gene: 6. Germline CDR1 SGHRS, CDR2 YFSETQ. DNA for the CDR3: TGCGCCAGCAGCCCGGTGGGGGGGGATGAGCAGTTCTTC. Its protein is CASSPVGGDEQFF.

This clonotype was observed many times. This chain links TRBV5-1 with TRBJ2-1; the D gene could be TRBD1 or TRBD2 (5 bases each). In germline, CDR1 is SGHRS, CDR2 YFSETQ. There are 20 residues in the CDR3. The V end was cut by 4 bases, the J end by 4 bases, with 30 bases between. CDR3 coding DNA: TGCGCCAGCAGCCCCAGACTCTTCGGGGAGATAGGGACGGCGTACAATGAGCAGTTCTTC. Translating it yields CASSPRLFGEIGTAYNEQFF.

This clonotype was counted ten times or more. This chain joins TRBV6-2 or TRBV6-3 and TRBJ2-5, with a weak D call TRBD2 (5 bases). Per germline, CDR1 MNHEY and CDR2 SVGEGT. The CDR3 extends over 13 amino acids. Trimming pared 11 bases from V and 0 bases from J, leaving 13 bases between. The CDR3 loop reads CAHGPGYQETQYF. For the CDR3, the DNA is TGTGCCCACGGTCCGGGGTACCAAGAGACCCAGTACTTC.